A selection of T cell receptor beta chains follows, all from one sample in a study of cytomegalovirus exposure and HLA in healthy donors. Profiled with immunoSEQ multiplex PCR; TCRdb holds only in-frame clones, not every one. The sample has 92,000 or so clones; more than 55% are singletons. Sequencing was performed on PBMCs. These receptors were collected from a woman aged 50 to 60 in good health and CMV-seropositive. Both conserved end residues are part of each CDR3. The order of the fields is V gene, clone size, D gene, J gene, CDR3 DNA, CDR3 protein. D genes are given only for firm matches. Clone size is given for some rows only: seen once, a few or many times, or a class if the clone is expanded.

>TRBV7-2|few|.|TRBJ1-3
TGTGCCAGCAGCTTCGAGGTTGCTGGAAACACCATATATTTT
CASSFEVAGNTIYF
>TRBV19|.|TRBD2|TRBJ2-1
TGTGCCAGTAGTATCCAGAGCGGGGGGACCGGCTCCTACAATGAGCAGTTCTTC
CASSIQSGGTGSYNEQFF
>TRBV18|.|.|TRBJ1-2
TGTGCCAGCTCACCTTCGGACAGACACCCTTATGGCTACACCTTC
CASSPSDRHPYGYTF
>TRBV7-2|.|.|TRBJ1-1
TGTGCCAGCAGCTCCGGACAGAACACTGAAGCTTTCTTT
CASSSGQNTEAFF
>TRBV11-2|.|TRBD1|TRBJ2-5
TGTGCCAGCAGCTCTGGGACAGGGGGATGGGAGACCCAGTACTTC
CASSSGTGGWETQYF
>TRBV28|few|.|TRBJ2-5
TGTGCCAGCAGCCTACTTATCAGGGGCAGGGAAGAGACCCAGTACTTC
CASSLLIRGREETQYF
>TRBV6-4|.|TRBD1|TRBJ2-3
TGTGCCAGCAGCGTGACAGGGGCAGATACGCAGTATTTT
CASSVTGADTQYF
>TRBV7-9|.|.|TRBJ1-2
TGTGCCAGCAGCCCCCCCGGAGACCTCTATGGCTACACCTTC
CASSPPGDLYGYTF
>TRBV5-4|.|.|TRBJ2-5
TGTGCCAGCAGTTACGACCAGGGTGCAGAGACCCAGTACTTC
CASSYDQGAETQYF
>TRBV5-6|.|.|TRBJ2-7
TGTGCCAGCAGCTTGGGGCGGAGTTCCTACGAGCAGTACTTC
CASSLGRSSYEQYF
>TRBV27|.|.|TRBJ2-1
TGTGCCAGCAGTTTATCCCAGGGATTCGGCTCCTACAATGAGCAGTTCTTC
CASSLSQGFGSYNEQFF
>TRBV18|.|.|TRBJ1-2
TGTGCCAGCTCAAGGGACTACTATGGCTACACCTTC
CASSRDYYGYTF
>TRBV5-1|once|.|TRBJ1-6
TGCGCCAGCAGCCCCGGTTGGGGGGGCTCCTATAATTCACCCCTCCACTTT
CASSPGWGGSYNSPLHF
>TRBV4-1|.|TRBD1|TRBJ1-2
TGCGCCAGCAGCCAAGATCGGGACAGGGGGCAGGAAGGCTACACCTTC
CASSQDRDRGQEGYTF
>TRBV6-1|few|TRBD2|TRBJ2-7
TGTGCCAGCAGTGAAGGGGGAGTAGCGGGGGGTTACGAGCAGTACTTC
CASSEGGVAGGYEQYF
>TRBV9|few|TRBD1|TRBJ2-2
TGTGCCAGCAGCGTAATTGGGACAGGGGGCACCGGGGAGCTGTTTTTT
CASSVIGTGGTGELFF
>TRBV27|.|.|TRBJ2-1
TGTGCCAGCAGATTCGGGACTCTAGACAATGAGCAGTTCTTC
CASRFGTLDNEQFF
>TRBV19|few|TRBD1|TRBJ2-1
TGTGCCAGTACCAAAAGGACAGGGGGCGTTGGAGATGAGCAGTTCTTC
CASTKRTGGVGDEQFF
>TRBV15|.|TRBD1|TRBJ1-1
TGTGCCACCAGCGTTCAGGGGGACACTGAAGCTTTCTTT
CATSVQGDTEAFF
>TRBV6-1|.|.|TRBJ2-7
TGTGCCAGCAGTGAAGCGCGTAGCTACGAGCAGTACTTC
CASSEARSYEQYF